This T cell receptor beta chain was obtained from a study of cytomegalovirus exposure and HLA in healthy donors. PCR was performed using 60 Vbeta and 13 Jbeta primers. Sequencing was performed with immunoSEQ multiplex PCR; in TCRdb, only in-frame clones are kept and a portion is missing. The sample lists around 140,000 clones, 65% to 90% occurring once. This CDR3 region has 12 residues. Germline values: CDR1 GTSNPN, CDR2 SVGIG (reference sequence). Between the trimmed V and J ends, which lost 2 bases and 7 bases, there was a span of 11 bases. Turning to this clone: What it recognizes is unknown.

The study, taken as a whole, reports: Earlier analysis looked at TCR beta V segments, and most were productive about 87% or about 30% of the time.

This chain joins TRBV30 and TRBJ2-5; the D gene is possibly TRBD1 (6 bases). The clonotype comes from a woman between 25 and 40 years old in good health and CMV-seronegative. The sample was PBMCs. CDR3 loop: CAWSRGIGTQYF. In DNA form, the CDR3 reads TGTGCCTGGAGTAGGGGGATTGGGACCCAGTACTTC.